Listed here are 23 T cell receptor beta chains from one sample, sequenced in a study of T-cell memory formation after mild COVID-19. TCRdb re-called the 5' RACE reads with MiXCR, one entry per CDR3 protein. The sample consists of about 290,000 distinct CDR3 sequences, around 17% of them appearing once. The sequenced material came from PBMCs or a T cell subset sorted from them (not recorded which). The receptors here all came from a young man who had mild COVID-19 (a few samples of this study predate the infection). Cell type and time point are not known.

The gene calls are TRBV4-3 and TRBJ1-1; no definite D call. The CDR3 contains 15 residues. Germline CDR1 and CDR2: LGHNA and YSLEER. V lost 1 base, J lost 4 bases, and 13 bases lay in between. The CDR3 here is CASSQVPPQFTEAFF. The CDR3 nucleotides read TGCGCCAGCAGCCAAGTACCGCCCCAGTTCACTGAAGCTTTCTTT.

There are a few counts of this clonotype. V gene TRBV7-6 combines with J gene TRBJ2-1; TRBD2 matches at 11 bases. The J segment lost 3 bases and the V segment lost 2 bases, leaving 3 bases of the junction unmatched. Germline CDR1 and CDR2: SGHVS and FNYEAQ. This CDR3 has 16 amino acids. The DNA of the CDR3 is TGTGCCAGCAGCTTACTTAGCGGGGGGGGCTACAATGAGCAGTTCTTC. Translation: CASSLLSGGGYNEQFF.

This clonotype turned up a few times. The chain combines TRBV20-1 with TRBJ2-7; 8 bases are shared with TRBD2. The J segment lost 2 bases and the V segment lost 5 bases, leaving 14 bases of the junction unmatched. Germline V gene lookup returns CDR1 DFQATT and CDR2 SNEGSKA (reference sequence). This CDR3 contains 16 residues. The CDR3 is CSAPPTLAGLPYEQYV. The CDR3 nucleotides are TGCAGTGCTCCGCCGACGCTAGCGGGTCTACCCTACGAGCAGTACGTC.

This clonotype occurred many times. The chain links TRBV5-1 to TRBJ2-3, with 7 nucleotides matching TRBD1. J gave up 2 bases and V 2 bases, and 5 bases lay outside the gene matches. The CDR3 is 15 residues long. Germline loops: CDR1 SGHRS, CDR2 YFSETQ. The CDR3 loop reads CASSFGTASTDTQYF. CDR3 DNA: TGCGCCAGCAGCTTCGGGACAGCCTCCACAGATACGCAGTATTTT.

This clonotype has a count of ten or more. CDR3 bases: TGCAGCGCCATTCTAGGGATGGGAGGAAACACCATATATTTT. This encodes CSAILGMGGNTIYF. The rearrangement links TRBV29-1 to TRBJ1-3; D is unresolved. Germline-derived CDR1 and CDR2 are SQVTM and ANQGSEA. Trimming took off 7 bases at V and 4 bases at J, with 17 bases between the two ends. The CDR3 totals 14 residues.

In this sample, this clonotype turned up once. A much larger clonotype is one base distant, so this may be a read error. The rearrangement joins TRBV5-1 to TRBJ2-6; D not certain. The CDR3 contains 15 residues. Per germline, CDR1 SGHRS and CDR2 YFSETQ. CDR3 protein: CDSSFDGGGANVLTF. The CDR3 region has the DNA TGCGACAGCAGCTTCGACGGCGGTGGGGCCAACGTCCTGACTTTC.

In its sample, this clonotype was seen a few times. The chain joins TRBV9 to TRBJ2-2, with 11 bases matching TRBD2. This CDR3 contains 16 residues. V dropped 3 bases and J dropped 12; count of bases not matched to a gene: 13. Germline CDR1 and CDR2: SGDLS and YYNGEE. CDR3 coding DNA: TGTGCCAGCAGCGCTACACTAGCGGGGGAAACGTCGAAGCTGTTTTTT. This sequence encodes CASSATLAGETSKLFF.

The V gene is TRBV20-1, the J gene TRBJ2-1; D remains ambiguous. This CDR3 region has 13 residues. Germline loops: CDR1 DFQATT, CDR2 SNEGSKA (reference sequence). The V and J ends lost 6 bases and 8 bases respectively, with 17 bases between them. Here the CDR3 reads CSAPRQLSDEQFF. For the CDR3, the DNA is TGCAGTGCGCCGCGACAATTAAGCGATGAGCAGTTCTTC.

The chain carries TRBV20-1 and TRBJ2-7; D possibly corresponds to TRBD1 (6 bases). The CDR3 spans 15 residues. V lost 6 bases and J lost 4, with 22 bases in between. Germline V lookup: CDR1 DFQATT, CDR2 SNEGSKA (reference sequence). CDR3 DNA: TGCAGTGCCACCGGGATTTCCGGGACAAGGTACGAGCAGTACTTC. Translating gives CSATGISGTRYEQYF.

The chain is built from TRBV7-2 and TRBJ1-6; no reliable D call. This CDR3 is 13 amino acids long. Trimming removed 3 bases from V and 9 bases from J, with 9 bases in between. Per the germline V gene, CDR1 is SGHTA and CDR2 is FQGNSA. The CDR3, as DNA: TGTGCCAGCAGCTTCTACCCGGGTTCACCCCTCCACTTT. This sequence encodes CASSFYPGSPLHF.

The table lists this clonotype with a few counts. This sequence joins TRBV29-1 and TRBJ1-1, with no clear D. CDR1 and CDR2 from the germline V gene are SQVTM and ANQGSEA. This CDR3 spans 12 amino acids. Between the trimmed V and J ends, which lost 1 base and 6 bases, there was a span of 9 bases. The CDR3 nucleotides are TGCAGCGTTGAAGCTGACGAGTCTGAAGCTTTCTTT. It specifies CSVEADESEAFF.

The chain has TRBV5-6 and TRBJ2-1; 9 nucleotides align to TRBD2. The ends lost 4 bases at V and 4 bases at J; junction bases unmatched: 9. The CDR3 runs to 16 residues. The V gene's germline CDR1 is SGHDT and CDR2 YYEEEE. CDR3: CASSLLLLAGYNEQFF. For the CDR3, the DNA is TGTGCCAGCAGCCTCCTTCTCCTAGCGGGGTACAATGAGCAGTTCTTC. The full variable domain, rest sourced from reference TRBV5-6 and TRBJ2-1, is DAGVTQSPTHLIKTRGQQVTLRCSPKSGHDTVSWYQQALGQGPQFIFQYYEEEERQRGNFPDRFSGHQFPNYSSELNVNALLLGDSALYLCASSLLLLAGYNEQFFGPGTRLTVL.

CDR3 amino acids: CATSRGGAGETQYF. The CDR3 nucleotides read TGTGCCACCAGCAGGGGGGGGGCAGGGGAGACCCAGTACTTC. The chain has TRBV15 and TRBJ2-5; weak D call: TRBD2 (7 bases). The CDR3 contains 14 residues. Deletions cut 3 bases from V and 5 bases from J, with 13 bases between. The germline CDR1 and CDR2 sequences are LNHNV and YYDKDF (reference sequence).

The chain links TRBV5-1 to TRBJ1-1, with D perhaps TRBD1 (6 bases). The V and J ends lost 4 bases and 5 bases respectively, with 15 bases between them. Germline V gives CDR1 SGHRS, CDR2 YFSETQ. The CDR3 covers 14 residues. The CDR3 coding sequence is TGCGCCAGCAGCGTTACAGGGACGGGTACTGAAGCTTTCTTT. As protein: CASSVTGTGTEAFF.

The chain has TRBV5-6 and TRBJ2-1, with a possible D match to TRBD2 (6 bases). The germline V and J ends were trimmed by 7 bases and 4 bases, with 15 bases remaining between them. Germline values: CDR1 SGHDT, CDR2 YYEEEE. The CDR3 sequence is 14 residues long. The CDR3 protein is CASAAGSVYNEQFF. CDR3 sequence (DNA): TGTGCCAGCGCTGCGGGGTCTGTTTACAATGAGCAGTTCTTC.

In this sample, this clonotype turned up many times. This rearrangement joins TRBV12-3 or TRBV12-4 to TRBJ2-2; D uncertain. Trimming took 3 bases from V and 1 from J, leaving 6 bases between them. The CDR3 is made up of 14 amino acids. Written as DNA, the CDR3 is TGTGCCAGCAGTTTTTCGTTGAACACCGGGGAGCTGTTTTTT. This sequence encodes CASSFSLNTGELFF.

The CDR3 region is CASSPQGRSGANVLTF. The DNA for the CDR3 is TGTGCCAGCAGCCCCCAGGGCAGATCTGGGGCCAACGTCCTGACTTTC. J is TRBJ2-6 and V is TRBV6-2 or TRBV6-3; D might be TRBD1 (5 bases). The CDR3 sequence is 16 residues long. Germline CDR1 reads MNHEY; CDR2 reads SVGEGT. Trimming pared 6 bases from V and 1 base from J, leaving 13 bases between.

This clonotype was recorded at least ten times. V is TRBV6-4 and J is TRBJ2-2, with 8 bases identical to TRBD1. The CDR3 runs 16 residues. Germline CDR1 MRHNA, CDR2 SNTAGT. The trim removed 2 bases at V and 5 bases at J, leaving 7 bases unmatched. The CDR3 DNA follows: TGTGCCAGCAGTGACGGAGGACAGGGTCAAACCGGGGAGCTGTTTTTT. Its translation: CASSDGGQGQTGELFF.

The rearrangement links TRBV4-3 to TRBJ1-3; TRBD1 aligns across 7 bases. This CDR3 has 15 residues. Unmatched junction bases numbered 5, after V lost 4 bases and J lost 2 bases. The germline gives CDR1 LGHNA, CDR2 YSLEER. The CDR3 is CASSRTTGPGNTIYF. CDR3 nucleotide sequence: TGCGCCAGCAGCCGAACGACAGGGCCTGGAAACACCATATATTTT.

The chain combines TRBV7-9 with TRBJ1-2; the D gene is possibly TRBD1 (6 bases). The CDR3 is 15 residues long. V lost 2 bases to trimming and J lost 4 bases, with 14 bases between them. Germline CDR1 and CDR2: SEHNR and FQNEAQ (reference sequence). This CDR3 is CASSLPQGRIYGYTF. CDR3 in DNA: TGTGCCAGCAGCTTACCGCAGGGGCGCATCTATGGCTACACCTTC.

This clonotype was seen only a few times. This sequence joins TRBV28 and TRBJ1-1, with 7 bases fitting TRBD1. Germline CDR1 is MDHEN and CDR2 is SYDVKM. After removal of 4 bases from V and 5 bases from J, the junction contained 4 bases not matched to a gene. CDR3 length equals 13 residues. The CDR3 reads CASSSMTGTEAFF. The CDR3 DNA follows: TGTGCCAGCAGTTCCATGACAGGGACTGAAGCTTTCTTT.

The J gene is TRBJ2-5, the V gene TRBV7-9, with D perhaps assigned TRBD1 or TRBD2 (5 bases each). Germline loops: CDR1 SEHNR, CDR2 FQNEAQ (reference sequence). V shed 2 bases and J shed 4 bases, with 20 bases lying between them. This CDR3 is 17 amino acids long. CDR3: CASSLLGDGVWRETQYF. The CDR3 bases are TGTGCCAGCAGCTTACTAGGGGACGGGGTTTGGCGAGAGACCCAGTACTTC.

This clonotype was seen a few times. This chain connects TRBV5-1 to TRBJ1-5; possible D gene TRBD1, 6 bases. With 4 bases removed from V and 0 bases from J, the gap between germline ends came to 11 bases. Germline values: CDR1 SGHRS, CDR2 YFSETQ. The CDR3 is made up of 15 amino acids. CDR3 in DNA: TGCGCCAGCAGCCTGGGACACCATAGCAATCAGCCCCAGCATTTT. This encodes CASSLGHHSNQPQHF.